These 8 T cell receptor beta chains were sequenced from one sample in a study of blood T cell repertoires in COVID-19. The method was immunoSEQ multiplex PCR; TCRdb's version includes in-frame clones alone and lacks a portion of them. The sample lists about 120,000 clones, about 89% seen once, with more than 25% in the top ten. The sample comprised peripheral blood. The receptors were sampled from a woman aged 70-85 years with acute or convalescent COVID-19.

The J gene is TRBJ2-1, the V gene TRBV9; 12 bases are shared with TRBD2. V trimming: 2 bases; J trimming: 1 base; junction bases outside the gene matches: 7. CDR3 length equals 18 residues. Germline V CDR1 and CDR2: SGDLS, YYNGEE. CDR3 DNA sequence: TGTGCCAGCAGCGTGAGTCTAGCGGGGGGGCGGTCCTACAATGAGCAGTTCTTC. It translates to CASSVSLAGGRSYNEQFF. The whole variable domain, filled in from reference TRBV9 and TRBJ2-1, reads DSGVTQTPKHLITATGQRVTLRCSPRSGDLSVYWYQQSLDQGLQFLIQYYNGEERAKGNILERFSAQQFPDLHSELNLSSLELGDSALYFCASSVSLAGGRSYNEQFFGPGTRLTVL.

V and J are TRBV5-1 and TRBJ1-4; 9 bases map to TRBD1. Germline trimming cut 3 bases from V and 5 bases from J; bases unmatched to any gene: 8. The CDR3 sequence is 16 residues long. CDR1 and CDR2 from the germline V gene are SGHRS and YFSETQ. CDR3 amino acids: CASSWKGQGPNEKLFF. The CDR3 DNA reads as TGCGCCAGCAGCTGGAAGGGACAGGGTCCGAATGAAAAACTGTTTTTT. Together with reference TRBV5-1 and TRBJ1-4, the CDR3 gives the full variable domain: KAGVTQTPRYLIKTRGQQVTLSCSPISGHRSVSWYQQTPGQGLQFLFEYFSETQRNKGNFPGRFSGRQFSNSRSEMNVSTLELGDSALYLCASSWKGQGPNEKLFFGSGTQLSVL.

The chain combines TRBV5-6 with TRBJ1-3, with D perhaps matching TRBD1 (5 bases). This CDR3 has 15 residues. Trimming removed 4 bases from V and 0 bases from J, with 11 bases in between. Germline CDR1 SGHDT, CDR2 YYEEEE. The CDR3 loop is CASSLGLISGNTIYF. CDR3 nucleotide sequence: TGTGCCAGCAGCCTGGGACTGATCTCTGGAAACACCATATATTTT.

The rearrangement uses TRBV12-5 and TRBJ1-2, with 9 bases aligning to TRBD1. The length of the CDR3 is 14 residues. V lost 7 bases and J lost 2; bases outside the gene matches: 5. The germline gives CDR1 LGHNT, CDR2 FRNRAP. The CDR3 DNA sequence: TGTGCTAGTGCGCCCGGGACAGGGAACTATGGCTACACCTTC. Protein: CASAPGTGNYGYTF.

V usage is TRBV6-5 and J usage is TRBJ1-1; 7 bases align to TRBD1. Germline trimming cut 6 bases from V and 3 bases from J; bases unmatched to any gene: 4. The CDR3 is made up of 13 amino acids. Germline V gene lookup returns CDR1 MNHEY and CDR2 SVGAGI. CDR3 protein: CASRNRGYTEAFF. DNA of the CDR3: TGTGCCAGCAGAAACAGGGGATACACTGAAGCTTTCTTT.

The genes are TRBV12-5 and TRBJ2-1; D is unclear. Germline CDR1 is LGHNT and CDR2 is FRNRAP. This CDR3 is built from 14 residues. Trimming removed 4 bases from V and 6 bases from J, with 13 bases in between. The CDR3 DNA reads as TGTGCTAGTGGTTCTTTATCCATCAGCAATGAGCAGTTCTTC. It translates to CASGSLSISNEQFF.

This chain connects TRBV9 to TRBJ1-2; no clear D gene. Trimming took 0 bases from V and 8 from J, leaving 11 bases between them. CDR1 SGDLS and CDR2 YYNGEE come from the germline V gene. This CDR3 is built from 13 residues. The CDR3 is CASSVEPGGGYTF. CDR3 DNA sequence: TGTGCCAGCAGCGTAGAGCCGGGCGGGGGCTACACCTTC.

The genes are TRBV19 and TRBJ2-5; 13 nucleotides line up with TRBD2. Germline-derived CDR1 and CDR2 are LNHDA and SQIVND (reference sequence). V gave up 7 bases and J gave up 5 bases; unmatched junction bases: 4. This CDR3 spans 14 amino acids. The CDR3 reads CASNKGLAGETQYF. The CDR3 coding sequence is TGTGCCAGTAACAAGGGACTAGCGGGGGAGACCCAGTACTTC.